This is a list of T cell receptor beta chains from one sample in a study of regulatory T cells in long-lasting Graves disease. TCRdb reprocessed the multiplex PCR reads via MiXCR and lists one record per CDR3 protein. The repertoire holds approximately 400,000 distinct CDR3 sequences, with about 20% as singletons. This sample comprised peripheral blood mononuclear cells (PBMCs), obtained when the disease was refractory, from a patient treated with antithyroid drugs. These TCRs come from a female donor with Graves disease. Each CDR3 is given with its conserved first and last residue. A D gene is named only where the DNA matches it firmly. Clone sizes are given selectively: once, few, many, or a class where the clone is expanded.

V	size	D	J	CDR3	DNA
TRBV28	many	-	TRBJ1-1	CASSSYRAPNTEAFF	TGTGCCAGCAGTTCCTACAGGGCCCCGAACACTGAAGCTTTCTTT
TRBV7-9	many	-	TRBJ2-5	CASCLGTEETQYF	TGTGCCAGCTGTTTAGGGACTGAAGAGACCCAGTACTTC
TRBV12-3/TRBV12-4	many	-	TRBJ2-2	CASSFVGNTGELFF	TGTGCCAGCAGTTTTGTCGGGAACACCGGGGAGCTGTTTTTT
TRBV30	-	TRBD1	TRBJ1-1	CAWSSYPTGSNTEAFF	TGTGCCTGGAGTTCATACCCGACAGGGAGCAACACTGAAGCTTTCTTT
TRBV2	few	-	TRBJ2-7	CASSRDNHEQYF	TGTGCCAGCAGTAGGGACAACCACGAGCAGTACTTC
TRBV7-9	many	-	TRBJ1-2	CASSLESGRGNYGYTF	TGTGCCAGCAGCTTAGAGAGCGGGAGAGGGAACTATGGCTACACCTTC
TRBV20-1	-	TRBD2	TRBJ2-7	CSARDQRERSYEQYF	TGCAGTGCTAGAGACCAGCGGGAGCGGTCCTACGAGCAGTACTTC
TRBV15	-	-	TRBJ2-7	CATSRDPQGGYEQYF	TGTGCCACCAGCAGAGACCCCCAGGGTGGTTACGAGCAGTACTTC
TRBV25-1	-	TRBD2	TRBJ2-7	CASSETGTRNEQYF	TGTGCCAGCAGTGAAACCGGGACTAGAAACGAGCAGTACTTC
TRBV15	many	-	TRBJ1-6	CATSRSSGSRYSPLHF	TGTGCCACCAGCAGATCGTCAGGGTCGAGGTATTCACCCCTCCACTTT
TRBV5-1	-	TRBD1	TRBJ2-7	CASSTPPTGFNEQYF	TGCGCCAGCAGCACGCCGCCGACAGGGTTTAACGAGCAGTACTTC
TRBV29-1	-	-	TRBJ2-7	CSAGGGYEQYF	TGCAGCGCCGGCGGAGGGTACGAGCAGTACTTC
TRBV29-1	few	TRBD2	TRBJ2-7	CSVELAGYEQYF	TGCAGCGTTGAATTAGCGGGTTACGAGCAGTACTTC
TRBV7-9	few	TRBD1	TRBJ2-5	CASSSRDRFQETQYF	TGTGCCAGCAGCTCACGGGACAGATTTCAAGAGACCCAGTACTTC
TRBV27	few	TRBD2	TRBJ2-7	CASSLTTGLARFGEQYF	TGTGCCAGCAGTCTTACGACGGGACTAGCGAGATTTGGCGAGCAGTACTTC
TRBV7-8	-	-	TRBJ2-1	CATTPRETYNEQFF	TGTGCCACCACACCCCGAGAGACCTACAATGAGCAGTTCTTC
TRBV7-9	-	TRBD2	TRBJ2-1	CASSPWTSGYNEQFF	TGTGCCAGCAGCCCGTGGACTAGCGGCTACAATGAGCAGTTCTTC
TRBV15	few	-	TRBJ1-6	CATSRLDTWNSPLHF	TGTGCCACCAGCAGATTGGACACTTGGAATTCACCCCTCCACTTT
TRBV7-2	many	TRBD2	TRBJ2-7	CASSPSGSYSSYEQYF	TGTGCCAGCAGCCCTAGCGGGAGCTACTCCTCCTACGAGCAGTACTTC
TRBV11-1	few	TRBD2	TRBJ2-7	CASSPSIFSGTPYEQYF	TGTGCCAGCAGCCCTTCCATCTTTAGCGGGACTCCCTACGAGCAGTACTTC
TRBV11-2	few	TRBD1	TRBJ2-5	CASSSGTGWGETQYF	TGTGCCAGCAGCTCTGGGACAGGGTGGGGAGAGACCCAGTACTTC
TRBV27	few	-	TRBJ2-2	CASSLEGINTGELFF	TGTGCCAGCAGTTTGGAAGGAATAAACACCGGGGAGCTGTTTTTT
TRBV6-1	few	-	TRBJ1-5	CASSRRGGVSNQPQHF	TGTGCCAGCAGTCGCCGGGGCGGGGTTAGCAATCAGCCCCAGCATTTT
TRBV6-1	-	-	TRBJ2-7	CASSEALGVAEQYF	TGTGCCAGCAGTGAAGCGCTTGGGGTCGCCGAGCAGTACTTC
TRBV5-1	-	-	TRBJ2-2	CASTRTATNTGELFF	TGCGCCAGCACCAGGACAGCGACGAACACCGGGGAGCTGTTTTTT
TRBV11-2	many	TRBD2	TRBJ2-2	CASSSVAGDTGELFF	TGTGCCAGCAGCTCGGTAGCGGGAGACACCGGGGAGCTGTTTTTT
TRBV5-1	-	-	TRBJ2-5	CASHNQGQETQYF	TGCGCCAGCCATAACCAGGGGCAAGAGACCCAGTACTTC
TRBV12-3/TRBV12-4	many	TRBD2	TRBJ2-1	CASSLSPTGRWANEQFF	TGTGCCAGCAGTTTATCCCCAACCGGGAGGTGGGCCAATGAGCAGTTCTTC